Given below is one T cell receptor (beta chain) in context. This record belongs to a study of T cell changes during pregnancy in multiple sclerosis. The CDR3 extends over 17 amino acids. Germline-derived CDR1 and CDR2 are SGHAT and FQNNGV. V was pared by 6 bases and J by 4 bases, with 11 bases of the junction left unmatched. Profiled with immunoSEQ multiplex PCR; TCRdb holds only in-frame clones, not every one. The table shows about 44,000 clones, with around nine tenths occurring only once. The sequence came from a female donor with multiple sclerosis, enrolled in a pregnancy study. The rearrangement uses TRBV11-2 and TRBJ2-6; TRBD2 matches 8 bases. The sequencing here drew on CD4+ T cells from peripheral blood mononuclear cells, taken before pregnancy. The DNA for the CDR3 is TGTGCCAGCAGGGCCCCGGGAGGGGGGGTCGGGGCCAACGTCCTGACTTTC. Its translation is CASRAPGGGVGANVLTF. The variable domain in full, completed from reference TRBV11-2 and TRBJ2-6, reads EAGVAQSPRYKIIEKRQSVAFWCNPISGHATLYWYQQILGQGPKLLIQFQNNGVVDDSQLPKDRFSAERLKGVDSTLKIQPAKLEDSAVYLCASRAPGGGVGANVLTFGAGSRLTVL.